This T cell receptor (beta chain) derives from a study of cytomegalovirus exposure and HLA in healthy donors. The overall study: Unique TCRs numbering about 85 million, obtained from HLA-typed donors, made up an early data release.

Both 60 Vbeta primers and 13 Jbeta primers went into the PCR. The repertoire was sequenced with immunoSEQ multiplex PCR; TCRdb's copy has only in-frame clones and lacks some. Of around 160,000 clones in the sample, approximately 78% are singletons; the top ten hold 8.5%. CDR1 and CDR2 (germline): MDHEN, SYDVKM. Between the trimmed V and J ends, which lost 2 bases and 8 bases, there was a span of 15 bases. The CDR3 has 14 amino acids. Findings and limits, study-wide: Presence/absence comparisons presumed near-even sequencing depth among donors.

Note on this clone: Its antigen is unidentified.

The material sequenced was PBMCs. The chain couples TRBV28 to TRBJ1-2, with D maybe TRBD1 (5 bases). The sequence came from a male donor in good health and CMV-seropositive. The CDR3 sequence: CASSLQGIVGGYTF. DNA for the CDR3: TGTGCCAGCAGTTTACAGGGAATCGTTGGCGGCTACACCTTC.